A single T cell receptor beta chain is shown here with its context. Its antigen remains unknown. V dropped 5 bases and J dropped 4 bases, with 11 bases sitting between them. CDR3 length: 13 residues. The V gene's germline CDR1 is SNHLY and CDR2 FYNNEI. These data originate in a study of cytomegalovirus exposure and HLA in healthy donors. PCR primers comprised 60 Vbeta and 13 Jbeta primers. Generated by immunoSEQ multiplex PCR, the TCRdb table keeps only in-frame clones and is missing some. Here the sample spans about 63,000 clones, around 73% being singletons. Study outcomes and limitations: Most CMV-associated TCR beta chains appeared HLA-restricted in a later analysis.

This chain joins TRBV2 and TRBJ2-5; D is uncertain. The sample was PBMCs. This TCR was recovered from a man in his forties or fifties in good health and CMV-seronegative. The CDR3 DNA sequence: TGTGCCAGCAGTCCCGATGGCAGAGAGACCCAGTACTTC. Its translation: CASSPDGRETQYF.